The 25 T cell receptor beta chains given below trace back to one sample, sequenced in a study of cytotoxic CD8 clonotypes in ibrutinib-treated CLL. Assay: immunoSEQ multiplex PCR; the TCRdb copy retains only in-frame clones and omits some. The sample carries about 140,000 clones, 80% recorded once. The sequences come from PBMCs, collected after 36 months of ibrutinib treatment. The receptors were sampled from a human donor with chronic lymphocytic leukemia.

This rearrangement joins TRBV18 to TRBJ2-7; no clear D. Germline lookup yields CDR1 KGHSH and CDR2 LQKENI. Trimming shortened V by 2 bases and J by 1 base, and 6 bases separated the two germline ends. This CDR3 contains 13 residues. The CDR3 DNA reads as TGTGCCAGCTCACCAGGAGCATCCTACGAGCAGTACTTC. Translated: CASSPGASYEQYF.

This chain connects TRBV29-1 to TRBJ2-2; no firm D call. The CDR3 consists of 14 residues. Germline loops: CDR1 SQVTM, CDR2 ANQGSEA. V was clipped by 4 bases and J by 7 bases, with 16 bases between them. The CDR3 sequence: CSVGFGSTGGELFF. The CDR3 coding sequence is TGCAGCGTTGGTTTCGGGTCAACCGGCGGGGAGCTGTTTTTT.

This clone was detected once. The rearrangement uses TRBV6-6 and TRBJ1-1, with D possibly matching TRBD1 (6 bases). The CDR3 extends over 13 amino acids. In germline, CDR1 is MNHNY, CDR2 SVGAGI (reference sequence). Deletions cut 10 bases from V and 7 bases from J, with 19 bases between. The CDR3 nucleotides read TGTGCCACAAGTAGGGGGGCCAACCTTGAAGCTTTCTTT. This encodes CATSRGANLEAFF.

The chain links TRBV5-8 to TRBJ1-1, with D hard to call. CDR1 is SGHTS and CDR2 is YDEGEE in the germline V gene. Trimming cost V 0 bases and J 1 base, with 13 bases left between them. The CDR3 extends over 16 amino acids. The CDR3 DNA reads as TGTGCCAGCAGCTTGGGGTATGGGTTGGGGAACACTGAAGCTTTCTTT. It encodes CASSLGYGLGNTEAFF.

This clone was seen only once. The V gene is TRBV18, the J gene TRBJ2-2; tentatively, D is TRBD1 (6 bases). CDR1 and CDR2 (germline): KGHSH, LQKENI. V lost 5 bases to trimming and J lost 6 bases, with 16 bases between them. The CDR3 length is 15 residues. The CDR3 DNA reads TGTGCCAGCTCATTTTACGCCAGGGGCGCCGGGGAGCTGTTTTTT. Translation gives CASSFYARGAGELFF.

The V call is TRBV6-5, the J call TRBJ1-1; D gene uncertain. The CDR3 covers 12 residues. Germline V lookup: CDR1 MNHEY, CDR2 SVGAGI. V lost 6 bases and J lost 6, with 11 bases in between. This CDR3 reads CASSPRYAEAFF. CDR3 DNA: TGTGCCAGCAGCCCTCGATACGCTGAAGCTTTCTTT.

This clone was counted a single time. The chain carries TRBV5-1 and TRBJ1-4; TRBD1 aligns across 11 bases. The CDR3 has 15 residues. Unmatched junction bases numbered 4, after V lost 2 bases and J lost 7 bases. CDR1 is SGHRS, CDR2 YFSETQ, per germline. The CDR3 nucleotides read TGCGCCAGCAGCTTCTCGGGACAGGGGGTTGAAAAACTGTTTTTT. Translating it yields CASSFSGQGVEKLFF.

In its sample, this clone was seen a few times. For the CDR3, the DNA is TGTGCCAGCAGTGAATTCAGGGTTGGGTTCGAGCAGTACTTC. Its translation: CASSEFRVGFEQYF. The J gene is TRBJ2-7, the V gene TRBV6-1; TRBD1 is a possible D gene (5 bases). This CDR3 comprises 14 residues. Germline V lookup: CDR1 MNHNS, CDR2 SASEGT. The germline V and J ends were trimmed by 2 bases and 6 bases, with 14 bases remaining between them.

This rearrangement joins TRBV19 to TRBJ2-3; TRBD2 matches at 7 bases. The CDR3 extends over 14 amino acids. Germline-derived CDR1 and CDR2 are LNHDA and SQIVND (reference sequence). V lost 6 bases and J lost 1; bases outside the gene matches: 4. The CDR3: CASSDAGGTDTQYF. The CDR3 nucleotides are TGTGCCAGTAGCGATGCGGGGGGCACAGATACGCAGTATTTT.

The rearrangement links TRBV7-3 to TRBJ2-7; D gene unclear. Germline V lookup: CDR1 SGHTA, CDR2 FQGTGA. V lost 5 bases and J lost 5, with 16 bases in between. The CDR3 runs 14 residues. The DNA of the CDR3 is TGTGCCAGCAGCACTACCACCGGTCCCCACGAGCAGTACTTC. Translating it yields CASSTTTGPHEQYF. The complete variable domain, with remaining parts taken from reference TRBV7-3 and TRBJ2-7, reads GAGVSQTPSNKVTEKGKYVELRCDPISGHTALYWYRQSLGQGPEFLIYFQGTGAADDSGLPNDRFFAVRPEGSVSTLKIQRTERGDSAVYLCASSTTTGPHEQYFGPGTRLTVT.

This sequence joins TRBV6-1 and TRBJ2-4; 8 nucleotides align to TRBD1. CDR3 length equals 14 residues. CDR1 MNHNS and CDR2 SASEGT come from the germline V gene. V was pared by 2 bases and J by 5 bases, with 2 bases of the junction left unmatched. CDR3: CASSEPGQENIQYF. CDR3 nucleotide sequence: TGTGCCAGCAGTGAACCGGGACAGGAAAACATTCAGTACTTC.

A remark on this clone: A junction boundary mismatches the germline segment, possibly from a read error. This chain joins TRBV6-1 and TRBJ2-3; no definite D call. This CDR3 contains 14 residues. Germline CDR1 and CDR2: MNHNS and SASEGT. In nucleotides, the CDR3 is TGTGCCACCAGTAGACAACTTAGCACAGATACGCAGTATTTT. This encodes CATSRQLSTDTQYF.

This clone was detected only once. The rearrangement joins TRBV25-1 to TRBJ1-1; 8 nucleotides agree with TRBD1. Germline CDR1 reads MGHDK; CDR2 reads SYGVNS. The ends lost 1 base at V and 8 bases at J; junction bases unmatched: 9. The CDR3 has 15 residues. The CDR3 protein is CASSESPRGQPEAFF. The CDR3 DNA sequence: TGTGCCAGCAGTGAATCCCCCAGGGGGCAGCCAGAAGCTTTCTTT.

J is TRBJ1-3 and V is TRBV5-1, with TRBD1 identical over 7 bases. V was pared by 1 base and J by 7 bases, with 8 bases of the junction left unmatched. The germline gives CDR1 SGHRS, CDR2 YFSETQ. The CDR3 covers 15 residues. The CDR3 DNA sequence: TGCGCCAGCAGCTTGTCGACAGGGAGGTGGAACACCATATATTTT. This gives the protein CASSLSTGRWNTIYF.

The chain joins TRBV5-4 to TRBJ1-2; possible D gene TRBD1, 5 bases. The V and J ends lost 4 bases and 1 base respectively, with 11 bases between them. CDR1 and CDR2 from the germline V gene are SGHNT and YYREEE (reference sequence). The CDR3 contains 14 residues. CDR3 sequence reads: CASSTGRYNYGYTF. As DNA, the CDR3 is TGTGCCAGCAGCACGGGACGGTATAACTATGGCTACACCTTC.

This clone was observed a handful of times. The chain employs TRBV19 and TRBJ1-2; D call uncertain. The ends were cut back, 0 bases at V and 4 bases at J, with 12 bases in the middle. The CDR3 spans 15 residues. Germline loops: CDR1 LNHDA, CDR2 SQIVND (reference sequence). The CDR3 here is CASSIDGNRVYGYTF. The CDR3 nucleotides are TGTGCCAGTAGTATAGATGGTAACAGAGTCTATGGCTACACCTTC.

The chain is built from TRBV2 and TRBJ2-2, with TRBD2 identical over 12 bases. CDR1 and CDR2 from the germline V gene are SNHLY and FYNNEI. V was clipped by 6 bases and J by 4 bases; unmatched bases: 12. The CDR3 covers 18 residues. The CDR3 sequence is CASRDPRGLAGSTGELFF. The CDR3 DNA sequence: TGTGCCAGCAGGGATCCGAGGGGACTAGCGGGCAGCACCGGGGAGCTGTTTTTT.

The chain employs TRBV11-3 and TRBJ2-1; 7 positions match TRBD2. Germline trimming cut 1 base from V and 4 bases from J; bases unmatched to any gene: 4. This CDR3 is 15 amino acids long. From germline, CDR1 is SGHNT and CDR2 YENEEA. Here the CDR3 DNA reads TGTGCCAGCAGCTTAGCAGCGGGGCGTTACAATGAGCAGTTCTTC. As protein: CASSLAAGRYNEQFF.

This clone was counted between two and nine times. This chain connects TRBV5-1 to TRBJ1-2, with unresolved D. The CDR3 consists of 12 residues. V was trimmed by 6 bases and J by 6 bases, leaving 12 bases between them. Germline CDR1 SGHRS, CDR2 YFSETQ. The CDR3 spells CASTHGWDGYTF. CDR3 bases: TGCGCCAGCACCCATGGGTGGGATGGCTACACCTTC.

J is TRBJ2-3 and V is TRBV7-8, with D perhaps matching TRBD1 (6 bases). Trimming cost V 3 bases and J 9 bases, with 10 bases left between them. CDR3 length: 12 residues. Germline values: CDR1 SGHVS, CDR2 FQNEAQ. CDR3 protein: CASSLTGDTQYF. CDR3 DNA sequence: TGTGCCAGCAGCTTGACAGGAGACACGCAGTATTTT.

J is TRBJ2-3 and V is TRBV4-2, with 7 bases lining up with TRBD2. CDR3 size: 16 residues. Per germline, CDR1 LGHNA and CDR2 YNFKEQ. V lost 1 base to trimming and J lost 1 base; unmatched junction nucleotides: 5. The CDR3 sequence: CASSQAILAGTDTQYF. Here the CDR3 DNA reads TGTGCCAGCAGCCAAGCTATTCTAGCGGGCACAGATACGCAGTATTTT.

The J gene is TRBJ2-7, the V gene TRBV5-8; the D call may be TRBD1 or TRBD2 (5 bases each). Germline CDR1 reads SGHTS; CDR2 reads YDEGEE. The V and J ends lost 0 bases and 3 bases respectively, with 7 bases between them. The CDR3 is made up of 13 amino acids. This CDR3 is CASSLGDGYEQYF. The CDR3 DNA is TGTGCCAGCAGCTTGGGGGACGGCTACGAGCAGTACTTC.

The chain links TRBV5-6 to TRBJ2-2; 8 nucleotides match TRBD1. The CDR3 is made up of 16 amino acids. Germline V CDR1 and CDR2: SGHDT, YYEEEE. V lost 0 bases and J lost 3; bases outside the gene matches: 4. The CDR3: CASSLETGVDTGELFF. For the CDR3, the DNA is TGTGCCAGCAGCTTGGAGACAGGGGTGGACACCGGGGAGCTGTTTTTT.

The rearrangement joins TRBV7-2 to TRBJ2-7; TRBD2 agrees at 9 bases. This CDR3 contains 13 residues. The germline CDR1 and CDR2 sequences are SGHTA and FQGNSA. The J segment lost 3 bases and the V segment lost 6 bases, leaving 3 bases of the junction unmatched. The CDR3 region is CASSPAGGYEQYF. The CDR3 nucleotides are TGTGCCAGCAGTCCAGCGGGGGGCTACGAGCAGTACTTC. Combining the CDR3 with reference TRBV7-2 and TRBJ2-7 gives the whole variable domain GAGVSQSPSNKVTEKGKDVELRCDPISGHTALYWYRQSLGQGLEFLIYFQGNSAPDKSGLPSDRFSAERTGGSVSTLTIQRTQQEDSAVYLCASSPAGGYEQYFGPGTRLTVT.

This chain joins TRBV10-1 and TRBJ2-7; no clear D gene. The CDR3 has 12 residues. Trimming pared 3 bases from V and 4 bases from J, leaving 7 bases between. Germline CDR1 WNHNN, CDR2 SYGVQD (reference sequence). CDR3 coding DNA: TGCGCCAGCAGTGATGGAGTTTACGAGCAGTACTTC. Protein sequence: CASSDGVYEQYF.